This T cell receptor (beta chain) was captured by sequencing in a study of relationships among human T cell subsets. This clonotype has just one count. Memory T cells were selected with anti-CD45RO beads from the CD45RA-negative fraction. Semiquantitative ARM-PCR amplified T cell receptor alpha and beta CDR3 regions from mRNA. In ARM-PCR, communal superprimers followed tagged nested gene-specific primers for exponential amplification. TCRdb analysed the multiplex PCR reads with MiXCR anew, one entry per CDR3 protein. The sample consists of more than 7,000 distinct CDR3 sequences, 45% to 65% of them appearing once. V lost 2 bases, J lost 0 bases, and 3 bases stayed unmatched. Looked up from germline, CDR1 is SGHRS and CDR2 is YFSETQ. The CDR3 spans 15 residues.

This chain connects TRBV5-1 to TRBJ2-3; TRBD2 aligns across 7 bases. Material for sequencing was memory T cells sorted from blood. This receptor was obtained from a man aged 35 to 55 in good health. The CDR3, as DNA: TGCGCCAGCAGCTTAACTAGCGATAGCACAGATACGCAGTATTTT. Translation gives CASSLTSDSTDTQYF.